The 28 T cell receptor beta chains below were found in one sample sequenced in a study of identical twins (dated by TCRdb to about 2016). Library preparation employed 5' RACE. The instrument given in TCRdb is Illumina HiSeq 2000. TCRdb ran its own pipeline on the public reads, namely fastp trimming at Q25 and MiXCR clone calling, and kept in-frame beta chains. Rows with one shared CDR3 protein collapse into an entry with the most common genes and DNA. The sample table shows some 500,000 distinct CDR3 sequences, and roughly an eighth are seen once. Approximately 0.98% of the sample belongs to the ten largest clones. These data were also filed under a second study, of yellow fever vaccine responses in identical twins.

The sample taken for sequencing was CD4+ T cells sorted from blood. All receptors come from a woman in her late teens or twenties in good health.

This clonotype was recorded at least ten times. CDR3 amino acids: CASSFGGMNTGELFF. In nucleotides, the CDR3 is TGCGCCAGCAGCTTTGGCGGGATGAACACCGGGGAGCTGTTTTTT. The gene calls are TRBV5-1 and TRBJ2-2; TRBD2 is a possible D gene (6 bases). V was clipped by 2 bases and J by 1 base, with 9 bases between them. From germline, CDR1 is SGHRS and CDR2 YFSETQ. This CDR3 region has 15 residues.

The chain is built from TRBV7-2 and TRBJ2-5; 14 bases line up with TRBD2. Trimming took 1 base from V and 4 from J; bases not matched to a gene: 2. This CDR3 contains 16 residues. Germline assignment: CDR1 SGHTA and CDR2 FQGNSA. CDR3 nucleotides: TGTGCCAGCAGCTTAGAGGGGACTAGCGGGAGAGAGACCCAGTACTTC. Protein: CASSLEGTSGRETQYF.

This clonotype occurred many times. The chain has TRBV5-1 and TRBJ1-6, with D unresolved. Germline CDR1 and CDR2: SGHRS and YFSETQ. This CDR3 region has 10 residues. The V end lost 6 bases, the J end lost 8 bases, and 3 bases lay between the germline ends. The CDR3 loop reads CASKHSPLHF. CDR3 coding DNA: TGCGCCAGCAAACATTCACCCCTCCACTTT.

This clonotype has a handful of counts. V is TRBV27 and J is TRBJ2-5; D not resolved. CDR1 MNHEY and CDR2 SMNVEV come from the germline V gene (reference sequence). V was pared by 2 bases and J by 6 bases, with 16 bases between. The CDR3 runs to 15 residues. The CDR3 coding sequence is TGTGCCAGCAGTTTAAATTCGCGAGGAGACAAGACCCAGTACTTC. Its protein product is CASSLNSRGDKTQYF.

The rearrangement joins TRBV30 to TRBJ2-3; TRBD2 aligns across 9 bases. The germline gives CDR1 GTSNPN, CDR2 SVGIG (reference sequence). V gave up 2 bases and J gave up 6 bases; unmatched junction bases: 12. The CDR3 covers 16 residues. CDR3 amino acids: CAWSPGTSPFLDTQYF. The CDR3 bases are TGTGCCTGGAGTCCCGGGACTAGCCCTTTTTTGGATACGCAGTATTTT.

This clonotype was observed a handful of times. The chain employs TRBV6-5 and TRBJ1-2; 8 bases align to TRBD1. Germline-derived CDR1 and CDR2 are MNHEY and SVGAGI. With V trimmed by 2 bases and J by 5 bases, 4 bases remained unmatched. The CDR3 length is 14 residues. In DNA form, the CDR3 reads TGTGCCAGCAGTTACGCAGGGGGCTTTTATGGCTACACCTTC. Its translation is CASSYAGGFYGYTF.

This sequence joins TRBV24-1 and TRBJ2-2; maybe TRBD2 (6 bases). V was cut by 10 bases and J by 4 bases, with 9 bases left in between. There are 12 residues in the CDR3. The germline CDR1 and CDR2 sequences are KGHDR and SFDVKD. The CDR3 protein is CATGGGTGELFF. The CDR3 DNA follows: TGTGCCACGGGAGGTGGCACCGGGGAGCTGTTTTTT.

This clonotype occurred a few times. V is TRBV11-2 and J is TRBJ1-4, with a tentative D call TRBD1 (5 bases). The CDR3 totals 15 residues. The V end lost 1 base, the J end lost 11 bases, and 17 bases lay between the germline ends. The germline CDR1 and CDR2 sequences are SGHAT and FQNNGV. The CDR3 region has the DNA TGTGCCAGCAGCTTAGGCGACAGCTTCATGACGAAACTGTTTTTT. Its protein is CASSLGDSFMTKLFF.

This clonotype was observed a few times. V and J are TRBV30 and TRBJ1-6; TRBD1 aligns across 10 bases. The CDR3 sequence is 15 residues long. V lost 1 base and J lost 8; bases outside the gene matches: 5. Germline lookup yields CDR1 GTSNPN and CDR2 SVGIG (reference sequence). Here the CDR3 DNA reads TGTGCCTGGAGTGAGGGACAGGGGAGTCATTCACCCCTCCACTTT. This gives the protein CAWSEGQGSHSPLHF.

This clonotype has more than one count but fewer than ten. The genes are TRBV5-1 and TRBJ2-3, with TRBD1 as a possible D gene (6 bases). Trimming took off 5 bases at V and 6 bases at J, with 16 bases between the two ends. CDR3 length: 14 residues. The germline gives CDR1 SGHRS, CDR2 YFSETQ. CDR3 DNA sequence: TGCGCCAGCAGGGGAACAGGGTCTTGGGATACGCAGTATTTT. It yields the protein CASRGTGSWDTQYF.

V gene TRBV7-2 combines with J gene TRBJ2-3; weak D call: TRBD2 (5 bases). V lost 5 bases and J 2 bases, leaving 17 bases between the germline ends. This CDR3 contains 16 residues. Germline assignment: CDR1 SGHTA and CDR2 FQGNSA. The CDR3 is CASSPGERGTTDTQYF. The CDR3 coding sequence is TGTGCCAGCAGCCCCGGGGAACGGGGAACCACAGATACGCAGTATTTT.

Many counts were recorded for this clonotype. The CDR3 bases are TGTGCCATCAGTGACAGGGGTGCCAATCAGCCCCAGCATTTT. Encoded protein: CAISDRGANQPQHF. This chain connects TRBV10-3 to TRBJ1-5; D is perhaps TRBD1 (6 bases). Between the trimmed V and J ends, which lost 3 bases and 3 bases, there was a span of 9 bases. Germline V CDR1 and CDR2: ENHRY, SYGVKD. CDR3 length equals 14 residues.

This clonotype came up a few times. The rearrangement uses TRBV5-1 and TRBJ1-5; TRBD1 aligns across 7 bases. Trimming took 4 bases from V and 3 from J; bases not matched to a gene: 4. CDR1 is SGHRS and CDR2 is YFSETQ in the germline V gene. CDR3 size: 14 residues. CDR3 protein: CASSATGYNQPQHF. In nucleotides, the CDR3 is TGCGCCAGCAGCGCGACAGGGTACAATCAGCCCCAGCATTTT.

This clonotype appeared a few times. The V gene is TRBV7-3, the J gene TRBJ2-7; D is unclear. This CDR3 contains 14 residues. V lost 0 bases, J lost 5 bases, and 11 bases lay in between. Germline V gives CDR1 SGHTA, CDR2 FQGTGA. The CDR3 reads CASSLTAVVDEQYF. DNA of the CDR3: TGTGCCAGCAGCTTAACGGCGGTAGTGGACGAGCAGTACTTC.

CDR3 in DNA: TGTGCCAGCAGTCCCCTGGGTGCCTACAATGAGCAGTTCTTC. It encodes CASSPLGAYNEQFF. The V and J genes are TRBV6-2 or TRBV6-3 and TRBJ2-1; D is unclear. Germline V gives CDR1 MNHEY, CDR2 SVGEGT. With 5 bases removed from V and 2 bases from J, the gap between germline ends came to 10 bases. The CDR3 extends over 14 amino acids.

This clonotype was seen more than once but under ten times. The V gene is TRBV6-5, the J gene TRBJ1-6; 8 bases align to TRBD1. Per the germline V gene, CDR1 is MNHEY and CDR2 is SVGAGI. This CDR3 contains 15 residues. Trimming cost V 4 bases and J 10 bases; bases outside gene matches: 9. In nucleotides, the CDR3 is TGTGCCAGCAGTTCCAAGCCGACAGGGGTGTCACCCCTCCACTTT. Amino acids: CASSSKPTGVSPLHF.

Here the CDR3 reads CSATPYGQGAGGYTF. The CDR3 region has the DNA TGCAGTGCTACCCCCTACGGACAGGGGGCGGGAGGCTACACCTTC. The chain links TRBV20-1 to TRBJ1-2; 11 bases align to TRBD1. The CDR3 spans 15 residues. Germline V gives CDR1 DFQATT, CDR2 SNEGSKA (reference sequence). The ends lost 4 bases at V and 8 bases at J; junction bases unmatched: 12.

Concerning this clonotype: At one boundary the junction diverges from the germline segment, which might be a read error. CDR3 DNA: TGTGCCAGCACTTACTGGGGGCGCGACACCGGGGAGCTGTTTTTT. It specifies CASTYWGRDTGELFF. This rearrangement joins TRBV6-5 to TRBJ2-2; D may be TRBD1 (6 bases). The CDR3 has 15 amino acids. Per germline, CDR1 MNHEY and CDR2 SVGAGI.

Only a few counts were recorded for this clonotype. This chain joins TRBV10-1 and TRBJ2-5, with a weak D call TRBD1 (5 bases). V lost 6 bases and J lost 5, with 19 bases in between. The CDR3 sequence is 15 residues long. The V gene's germline CDR1 is WNHNN and CDR2 SYGVQD (reference sequence). In DNA form, the CDR3 reads TGCGCCAGCAGCCCCAGACTCAACCCAGGGGAGACCCAGTACTTC. Amino acid sequence: CASSPRLNPGETQYF.

V usage is TRBV5-1 and J usage is TRBJ1-1, with 10 positions matching TRBD1. CDR3 size: 13 residues. The J segment lost 10 bases and the V segment lost 5 bases, leaving 8 bases of the junction unmatched. The germline V gene encodes CDR1 SGHRS and CDR2 YFSETQ. CDR3 amino acids: CASRGQGFQGAFF. CDR3 DNA: TGCGCCAGCAGGGGACAGGGGTTCCAGGGAGCTTTCTTT.

The J gene is TRBJ2-7, the V gene TRBV5-1; 7 nucleotides agree with TRBD1. This CDR3 has 14 residues. Germline V gives CDR1 SGHRS, CDR2 YFSETQ. Germline trimming cut 2 bases from V and 2 bases from J; bases unmatched to any gene: 4. CDR3 sequence: CASSFVGQAYEQYF. CDR3 nucleotides: TGCGCCAGCAGCTTCGTTGGACAGGCCTACGAGCAGTACTTC.

The gene calls are TRBV6-1 and TRBJ2-2; D is unresolved. Between the trimmed V and J ends, which lost 7 bases and 1 base, there was a span of 10 bases. The CDR3 sequence is 14 residues long. Germline V gene data show CDR1 as MNHNS and CDR2 as SASEGT. The CDR3 DNA reads as TGTGCCAGCACCGAGATTGGGAACACCGGGGAGCTGTTTTTT. It encodes CASTEIGNTGELFF.

There are a few counts of this clonotype. The chain links TRBV7-2 to TRBJ2-3; D may correspond to TRBD1 or TRBD2 (6 bases each). This CDR3 is 17 amino acids long. Trimming shortened V by 0 bases and J by 6 bases, and 19 bases separated the two germline ends. CDR1 is SGHTA and CDR2 is FQGNSA in the germline V gene. The DNA for the CDR3 is TGTGCCAGCAGCTTAGCGGTTCCGGGGGCCCTCCAGGATACGCAGTATTTT. This codes for CASSLAVPGALQDTQYF. Combining the CDR3 with reference TRBV7-2 and TRBJ2-3 gives the whole variable domain GAGVSQSPSNKVTEKGKDVELRCDPISGHTALYWYRQSLGQGLEFLIYFQGNSAPDKSGLPSDRFSAERTGGSVSTLTIQRTQQEDSAVYLCASSLAVPGALQDTQYFGPGTRLTVL.

The sample holds a few counts of this clonotype. V gene TRBV6-1 combines with J gene TRBJ2-2; 10 nucleotides match TRBD2. From germline, CDR1 is MNHNS and CDR2 SASEGT. The V gene end was trimmed by 6 bases and the J gene end by 6 bases; junction bases not matched to a gene: 10. There are 16 residues in the CDR3. CDR3 sequence (DNA): TGTGCCAGCAGCGCCGGAGCTAGCGGGAGTCCCGGGGAGCTGTTTTTT. Translation: CASSAGASGSPGELFF.

The V and J genes are TRBV9 and TRBJ2-1, with 10 bases matching TRBD2. J gave up 4 bases and V 3 bases, and 4 bases lay outside the gene matches. The CDR3 length is 15 residues. Germline V gene data show CDR1 as SGDLS and CDR2 as YYNGEE. The CDR3 DNA is TGTGCCAGCAGCGAGCGGGGGGGCACATACAATGAGCAGTTCTTC. Its translation is CASSERGGTYNEQFF. Full variable domain (rest looked up from reference TRBV9 and TRBJ2-1): DSGVTQTPKHLITATGQRVTLRCSPRSGDLSVYWYQQSLDQGLQFLIQYYNGEERAKGNILERFSAQQFPDLHSELNLSSLELGDSALYFCASSERGGTYNEQFFGPGTRLTVL.

This clonotype was observed a handful of times. This chain connects TRBV15 to TRBJ2-7; possible D gene TRBD1, 5 bases. Germline CDR1 and CDR2: LNHNV and YYDKDF (reference sequence). CDR3 length equals 15 residues. The V end was cut by 0 bases, the J end by 0 bases, with 9 bases between. CDR3 sequence reads: CATSRDRTSSYEQYF. The DNA for the CDR3 is TGTGCCACCAGCAGAGATCGGACAAGCTCCTACGAGCAGTACTTC.

This clonotype was detected many times. V and J are TRBV28 and TRBJ2-7; D ambiguous. The CDR3 consists of 13 residues. The germline CDR1 and CDR2 sequences are MDHEN and SYDVKM. The V end was cut by 7 bases, the J end by 0 bases, with 10 bases between. The CDR3 is CASTRPSSYEQYF. The CDR3, as DNA: TGTGCCAGCACCCGACCGAGCTCCTACGAGCAGTACTTC.

V usage is TRBV20-1 and J usage is TRBJ2-4, with D possibly matching TRBD2 (6 bases). This CDR3 has 13 residues. From germline, CDR1 is DFQATT and CDR2 SNEGSKA (reference sequence). V shed 1 base and J shed 4 bases, with 8 bases lying between them. The CDR3 DNA reads TGCAGTGCTAGAGGTGGGGGGAAAAACATTCAGTACTTC. Its translation: CSARGGGKNIQYF.